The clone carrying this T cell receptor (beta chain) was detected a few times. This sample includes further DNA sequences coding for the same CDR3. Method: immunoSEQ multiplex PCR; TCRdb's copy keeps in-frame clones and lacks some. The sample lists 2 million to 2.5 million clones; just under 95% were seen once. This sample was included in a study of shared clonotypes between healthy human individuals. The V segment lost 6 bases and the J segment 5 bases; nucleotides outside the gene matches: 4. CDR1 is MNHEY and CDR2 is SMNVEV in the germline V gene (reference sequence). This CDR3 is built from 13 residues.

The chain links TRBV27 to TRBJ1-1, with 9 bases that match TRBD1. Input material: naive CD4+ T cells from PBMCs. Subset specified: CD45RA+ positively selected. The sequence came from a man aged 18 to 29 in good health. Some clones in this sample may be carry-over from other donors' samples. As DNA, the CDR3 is TGTGCCAGCAGAGGACAGGGGCGAACTGAAGCTTTCTTT. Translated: CASRGQGRTEAFF.